Sequencing of this T cell receptor (beta chain) was carried out in a study of T-cell memory formation after mild COVID-19. General study findings and limits: SARS-CoV-2 specificity of second-wave clones peaking day 37 was unconfirmed.

This clonotype occurred many times. The antigen remains undetermined. The CDR3 is 13 residues long. The V and J ends lost 5 bases and 7 bases respectively, with 11 bases between them. Constant-segment primers served in 5'RACE that generated TCR alpha and TCR beta cDNA libraries bearing sample barcodes and UMIs. TCRdb analysed the 5' RACE reads with MiXCR anew, one entry per CDR3 protein. The repertoire has 150,000 to 200,000 distinct CDR3 sequences, around 15% of them found once; the top ten carry roughly 13%. The sample consisted of PBMCs or a T cell subset sorted from them (not recorded which). This chain connects TRBV12-3 or TRBV12-4 to TRBJ1-4; possibly TRBD1 for D (6 bases). The receptor was isolated from an adult woman who had mild COVID-19 (a few samples of this study predate the infection). Cell type and time point are not known. The CDR3 DNA reads as TGTGCCAGCAGTATACGAGGGGGTGAAAAACTGTTTTTT. This encodes CASSIRGGEKLFF.